Listed here is a single T cell receptor beta chain. Its specificity is unknown. The data stem from a study of T cell repertoires in cytomegalovirus infection. Study-level findings and limits: Clonotypes of TCR beta that were HLA-C-restricted and CMV-specific dominated the ex vivo response.

CDR3 size: 15 residues. The trim removed 3 bases at V and 5 bases at J, leaving 6 bases unmatched. Germline CDR1 is MNHEY and CDR2 is SMNVEV (reference sequence). TCRdb called the reads again in MiXCR, with one record for every CDR3 protein. The sample yields roughly 800,000 distinct CDR3 sequences, roughly 29% seen once. The chain couples TRBV27 to TRBJ2-2; 7 nucleotides agree with TRBD2. This TCR was sampled from a human donor in good health (CMV status not recorded). Some clones in this sample may be carry-over from other donors' samples. The specimen comprised cultured CD8+ T cells from PBMCs, sampled from culture after CMV antigen stimulation. This CDR3 reads CASSFSQGGTGELFF. Here the CDR3 DNA reads TGTGCCAGCAGTTTCTCTCAGGGAGGGACCGGGGAGCTGTTTTTT.